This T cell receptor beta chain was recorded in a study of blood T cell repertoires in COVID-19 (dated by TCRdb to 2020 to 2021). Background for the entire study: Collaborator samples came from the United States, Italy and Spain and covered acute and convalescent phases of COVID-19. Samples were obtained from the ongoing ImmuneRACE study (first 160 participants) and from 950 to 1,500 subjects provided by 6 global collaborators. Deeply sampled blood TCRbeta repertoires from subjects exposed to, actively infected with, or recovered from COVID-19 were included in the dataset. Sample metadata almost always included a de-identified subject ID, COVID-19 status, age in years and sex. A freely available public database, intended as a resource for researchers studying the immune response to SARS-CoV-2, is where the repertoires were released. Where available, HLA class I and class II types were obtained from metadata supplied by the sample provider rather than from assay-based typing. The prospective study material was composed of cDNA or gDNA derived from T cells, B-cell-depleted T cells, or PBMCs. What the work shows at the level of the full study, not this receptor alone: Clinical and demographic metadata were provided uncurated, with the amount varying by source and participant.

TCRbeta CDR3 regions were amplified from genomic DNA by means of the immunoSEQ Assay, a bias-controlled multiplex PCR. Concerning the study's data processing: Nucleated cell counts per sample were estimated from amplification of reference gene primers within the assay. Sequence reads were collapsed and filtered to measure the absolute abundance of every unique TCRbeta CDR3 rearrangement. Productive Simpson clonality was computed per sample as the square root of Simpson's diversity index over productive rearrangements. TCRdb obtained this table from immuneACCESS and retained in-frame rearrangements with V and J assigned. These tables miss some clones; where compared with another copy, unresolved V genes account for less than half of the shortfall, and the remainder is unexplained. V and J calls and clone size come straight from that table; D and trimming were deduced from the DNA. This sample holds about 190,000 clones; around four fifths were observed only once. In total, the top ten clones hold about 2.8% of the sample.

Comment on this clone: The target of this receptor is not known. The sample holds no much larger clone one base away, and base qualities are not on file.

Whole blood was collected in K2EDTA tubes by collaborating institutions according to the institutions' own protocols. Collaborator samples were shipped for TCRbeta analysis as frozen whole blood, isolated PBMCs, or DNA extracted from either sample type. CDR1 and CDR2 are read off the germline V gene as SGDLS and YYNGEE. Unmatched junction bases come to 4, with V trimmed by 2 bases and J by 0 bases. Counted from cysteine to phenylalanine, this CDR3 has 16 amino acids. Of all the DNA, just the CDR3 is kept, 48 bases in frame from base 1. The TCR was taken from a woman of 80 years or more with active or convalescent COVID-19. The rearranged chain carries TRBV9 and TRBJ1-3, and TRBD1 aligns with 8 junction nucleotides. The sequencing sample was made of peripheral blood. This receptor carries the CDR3 CASSVGQGFSGNTIYF. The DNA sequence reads TGTGCCAGCAGCGTCGGACAGGGCTTCTCTGGAAACACCATATATTTT.